This T cell receptor beta chain was obtained from a study of cytomegalovirus exposure and HLA in healthy donors. Study overall: There were fewer than 130 million unique TCR beta sequences, drawn from 150 million to 200 million T cells, in an earlier analysis.

Worth noting for this clone: Its target is unknown.

General study findings and limits: Most of the CMV-associated TCR beta chains (in a later analysis) appeared to be HLA-restricted. Sequencing probably produced one cluster of sequence variants that were highly shared. Cytomegalovirus association was assigned to some 160 TCR beta chains.

A multiplex PCR was run with 60 Vbeta primers and 13 Jbeta primers. The repertoire was sequenced with immunoSEQ multiplex PCR; TCRdb's copy has only in-frame clones and lacks some. The sample holds 110,000 or so clones; about 77% are singletons and the top ten take 5.4%. The sample was PBMCs. The source is a woman aged 30 to 39 in good health and CMV-seropositive.

This CDR3 is CASSPRGREQYF. CDR3 DNA sequence: TGTGCCAGCAGTCCGAGGGGGCGCGAGCAGTACTTC. This chain connects TRBV6-5 to TRBJ2-7; 7 nucleotides match TRBD1. Germline V gene data show CDR1 as MNHEY and CDR2 as SVGAGI. This CDR3 contains 12 residues. Trimming cost V 5 bases and J 6 bases; bases outside gene matches: 4.